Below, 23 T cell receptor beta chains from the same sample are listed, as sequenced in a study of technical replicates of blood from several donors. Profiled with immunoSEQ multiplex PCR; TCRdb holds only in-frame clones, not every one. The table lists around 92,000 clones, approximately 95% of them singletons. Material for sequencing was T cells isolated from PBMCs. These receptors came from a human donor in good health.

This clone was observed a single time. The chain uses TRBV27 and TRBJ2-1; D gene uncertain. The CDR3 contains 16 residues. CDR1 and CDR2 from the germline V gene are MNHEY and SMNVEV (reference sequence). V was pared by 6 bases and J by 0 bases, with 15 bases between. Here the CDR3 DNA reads TGTGCCAGCAGCCCTGGGCCCGAAAGCTCCTACAATGAGCAGTTCTTC. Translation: CASSPGPESSYNEQFF.

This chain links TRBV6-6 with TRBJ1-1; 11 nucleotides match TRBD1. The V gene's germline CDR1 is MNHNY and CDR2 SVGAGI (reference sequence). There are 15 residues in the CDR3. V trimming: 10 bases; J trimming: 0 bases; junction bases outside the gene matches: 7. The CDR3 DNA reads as TGTGCCACCGTGGGACAGGGGGTTTTGAACACTGAAGCTTTCTTT. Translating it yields CATVGQGVLNTEAFF.

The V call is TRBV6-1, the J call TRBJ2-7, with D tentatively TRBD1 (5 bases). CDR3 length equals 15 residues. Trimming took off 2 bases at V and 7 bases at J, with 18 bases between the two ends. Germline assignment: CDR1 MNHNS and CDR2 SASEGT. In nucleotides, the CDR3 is TGTGCCAGCAGTGAACGCCTAGTAAGGGGTTGGGAGCAGTACTTC. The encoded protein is CASSERLVRGWEQYF.

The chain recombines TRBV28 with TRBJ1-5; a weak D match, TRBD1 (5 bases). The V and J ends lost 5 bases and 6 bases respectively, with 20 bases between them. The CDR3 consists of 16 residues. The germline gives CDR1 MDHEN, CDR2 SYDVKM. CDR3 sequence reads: CASSPYPGLQGQPQHF. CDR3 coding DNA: TGTGCCAGCAGTCCTTACCCCGGTCTCCAGGGTCAGCCCCAGCATTTT.

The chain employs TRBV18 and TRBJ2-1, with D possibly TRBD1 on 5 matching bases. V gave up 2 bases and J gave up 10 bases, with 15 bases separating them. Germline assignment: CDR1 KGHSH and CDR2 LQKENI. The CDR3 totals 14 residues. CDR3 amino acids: CASSPSTQGSEQFF. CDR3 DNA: TGTGCCAGCTCACCAAGCACGCAGGGCAGCGAGCAGTTCTTC.

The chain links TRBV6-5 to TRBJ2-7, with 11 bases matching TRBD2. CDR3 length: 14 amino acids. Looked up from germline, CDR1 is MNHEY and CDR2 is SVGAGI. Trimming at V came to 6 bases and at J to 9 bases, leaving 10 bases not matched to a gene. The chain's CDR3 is CASSLHGTSGPQYF. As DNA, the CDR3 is TGTGCCAGCAGCCTGCACGGGACTAGCGGACCGCAGTACTTC.

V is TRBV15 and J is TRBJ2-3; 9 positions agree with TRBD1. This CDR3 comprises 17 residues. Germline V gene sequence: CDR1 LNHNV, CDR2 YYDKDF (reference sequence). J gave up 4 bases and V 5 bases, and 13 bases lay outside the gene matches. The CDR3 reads CATSLERTGVFPDTQYF. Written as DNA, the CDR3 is TGTGCCACCAGCTTGGAAAGGACAGGGGTTTTTCCAGATACGCAGTATTTT.

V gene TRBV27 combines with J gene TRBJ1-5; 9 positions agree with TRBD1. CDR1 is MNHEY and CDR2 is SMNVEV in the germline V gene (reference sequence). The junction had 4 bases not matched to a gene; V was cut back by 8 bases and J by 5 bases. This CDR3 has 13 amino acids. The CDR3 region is CASRDRVDQPQHF. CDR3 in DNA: TGTGCCAGCCGGGACAGGGTCGATCAGCCCCAGCATTTT.

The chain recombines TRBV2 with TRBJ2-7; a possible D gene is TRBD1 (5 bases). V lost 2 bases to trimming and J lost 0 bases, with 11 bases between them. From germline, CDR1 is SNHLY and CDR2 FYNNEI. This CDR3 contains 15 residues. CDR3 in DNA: TGTGCCAGCAGTGAAATAGACAGTCCCTCCTACGAGCAGTACTTC. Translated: CASSEIDSPSYEQYF.

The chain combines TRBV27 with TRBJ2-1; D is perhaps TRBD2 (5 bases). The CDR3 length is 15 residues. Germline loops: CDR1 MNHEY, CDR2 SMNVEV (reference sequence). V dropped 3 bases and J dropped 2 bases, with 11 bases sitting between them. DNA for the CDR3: TGTGCCAGCAGTTTCGGACTGGTCCCCTACAATGAGCAGTTCTTC. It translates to CASSFGLVPYNEQFF.

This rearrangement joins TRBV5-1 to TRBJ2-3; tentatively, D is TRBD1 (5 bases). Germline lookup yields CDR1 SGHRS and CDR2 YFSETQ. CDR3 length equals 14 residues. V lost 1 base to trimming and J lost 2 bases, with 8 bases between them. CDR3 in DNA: TGCGCCAGCAGCTTGCCAGGGAACACAGATACGCAGTATTTT. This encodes CASSLPGNTDTQYF.

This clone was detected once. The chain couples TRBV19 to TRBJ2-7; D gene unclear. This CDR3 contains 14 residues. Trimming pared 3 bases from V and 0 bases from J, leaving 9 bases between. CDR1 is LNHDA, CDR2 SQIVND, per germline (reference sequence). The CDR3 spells CASSMSRNSYEQYF. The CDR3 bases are TGTGCCAGTAGTATGTCCAGAAACTCCTACGAGCAGTACTTC. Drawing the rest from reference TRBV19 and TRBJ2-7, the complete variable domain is DGGITQSPKYLFRKEGQNVTLSCEQNLNHDAMYWYRQDPGQGLRLIYYSQIVNDFQKGDIAEGYSVSREKKESFPLTVTSAQKNPTAFYLCASSMSRNSYEQYFGPGTRLTVT.

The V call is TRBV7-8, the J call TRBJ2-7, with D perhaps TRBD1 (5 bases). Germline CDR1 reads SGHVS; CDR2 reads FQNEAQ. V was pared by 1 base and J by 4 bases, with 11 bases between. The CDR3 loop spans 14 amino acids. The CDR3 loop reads CASSLVGQSYEQYF. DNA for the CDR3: TGTGCCAGCAGCTTAGTGGGGCAGTCATACGAGCAGTACTTC.

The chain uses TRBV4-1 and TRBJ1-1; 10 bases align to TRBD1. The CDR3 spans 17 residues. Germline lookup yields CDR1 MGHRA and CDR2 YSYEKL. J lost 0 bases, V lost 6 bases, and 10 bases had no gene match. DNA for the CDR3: TGCGCCAGCAGGGGTCGTGGGACAGGGGTACTGAACACTGAAGCTTTCTTT. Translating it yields CASRGRGTGVLNTEAFF.

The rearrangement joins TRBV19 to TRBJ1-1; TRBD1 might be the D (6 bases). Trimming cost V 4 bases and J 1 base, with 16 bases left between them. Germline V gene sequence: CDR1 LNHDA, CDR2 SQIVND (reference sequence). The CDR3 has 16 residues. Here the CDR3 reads CASSRAPGGPNTEAFF. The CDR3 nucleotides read TGTGCCAGTAGTAGGGCCCCCGGGGGGCCGAACACTGAAGCTTTCTTT.

Written as DNA, the CDR3 is TGTGCCAGCAGCCCAGGGCTATTGAACACTGAAGCTTTCTTT. It encodes CASSPGLLNTEAFF. V and J are TRBV5-4 and TRBJ1-1, with D perhaps TRBD1 (5 bases). V was pared by 4 bases and J by 0 bases, with 10 bases between. Germline lookup yields CDR1 SGHNT and CDR2 YYREEE (reference sequence). The CDR3 covers 14 residues.

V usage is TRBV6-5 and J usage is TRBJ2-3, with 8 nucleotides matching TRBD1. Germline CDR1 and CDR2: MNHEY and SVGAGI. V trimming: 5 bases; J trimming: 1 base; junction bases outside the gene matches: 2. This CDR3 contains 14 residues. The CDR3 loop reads CASSEDRGTDTQYF. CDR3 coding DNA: TGTGCCAGCAGTGAGGACAGGGGCACAGATACGCAGTATTTT.

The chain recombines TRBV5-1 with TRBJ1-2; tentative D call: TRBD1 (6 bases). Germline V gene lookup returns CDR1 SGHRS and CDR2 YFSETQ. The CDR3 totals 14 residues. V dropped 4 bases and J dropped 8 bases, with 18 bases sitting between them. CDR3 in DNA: TGCGCCAGCAGCATGGAAGGGACATTGGGGGGCTACACCTTC. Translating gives CASSMEGTLGGYTF.

CDR3 sequence (DNA): TGTGCCAGCAACCCGGGACTCGCACCTTTTGAGCAGTTCTTC. Protein: CASNPGLAPFEQFF. The chain carries TRBV28 and TRBJ2-1; maybe TRBD2 (6 bases). Germline V lookup: CDR1 MDHEN, CDR2 SYDVKM. The CDR3 has 14 amino acids. V was pared by 7 bases and J by 9 bases, with 19 bases between.

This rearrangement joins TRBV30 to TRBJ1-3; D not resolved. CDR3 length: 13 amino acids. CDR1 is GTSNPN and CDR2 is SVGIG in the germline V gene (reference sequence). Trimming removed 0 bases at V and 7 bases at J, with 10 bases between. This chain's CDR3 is CAWSVWLGNTIYF. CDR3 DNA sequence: TGTGCCTGGAGTGTATGGCTCGGGAACACCATATATTTT.

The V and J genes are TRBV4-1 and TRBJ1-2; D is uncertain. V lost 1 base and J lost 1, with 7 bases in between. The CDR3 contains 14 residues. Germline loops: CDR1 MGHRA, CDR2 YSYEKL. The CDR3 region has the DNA TGCGCCAGCAGCCAAGGTAGAAATAACTATGGCTACACCTTC. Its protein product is CASSQGRNNYGYTF.

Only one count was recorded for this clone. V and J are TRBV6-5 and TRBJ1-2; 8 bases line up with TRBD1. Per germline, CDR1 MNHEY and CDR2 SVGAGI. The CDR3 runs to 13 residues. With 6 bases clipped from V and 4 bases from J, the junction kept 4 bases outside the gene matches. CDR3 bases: TGTGCCAGCAGCCAGGGACAGGTCTATGGCTACACCTTC. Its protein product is CASSQGQVYGYTF.

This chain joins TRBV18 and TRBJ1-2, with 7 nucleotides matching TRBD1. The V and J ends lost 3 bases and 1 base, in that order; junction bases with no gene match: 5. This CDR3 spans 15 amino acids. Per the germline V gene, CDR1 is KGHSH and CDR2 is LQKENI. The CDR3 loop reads CASSPTGTINYGYTF. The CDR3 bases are TGTGCCAGCTCACCGACAGGGACGATTAACTATGGCTACACCTTC.